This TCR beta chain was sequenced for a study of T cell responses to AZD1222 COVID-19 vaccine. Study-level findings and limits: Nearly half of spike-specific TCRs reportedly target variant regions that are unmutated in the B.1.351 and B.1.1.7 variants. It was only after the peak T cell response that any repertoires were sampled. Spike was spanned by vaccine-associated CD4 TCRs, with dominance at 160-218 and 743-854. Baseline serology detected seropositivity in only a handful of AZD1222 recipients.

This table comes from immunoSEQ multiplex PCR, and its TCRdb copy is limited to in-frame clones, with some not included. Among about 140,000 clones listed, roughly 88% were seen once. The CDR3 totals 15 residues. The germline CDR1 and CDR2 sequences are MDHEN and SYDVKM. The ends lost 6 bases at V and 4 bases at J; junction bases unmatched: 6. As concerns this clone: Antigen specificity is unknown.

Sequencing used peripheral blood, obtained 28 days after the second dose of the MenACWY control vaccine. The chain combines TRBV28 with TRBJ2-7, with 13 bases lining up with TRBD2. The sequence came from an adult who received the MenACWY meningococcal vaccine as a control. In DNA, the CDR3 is TGTGCCAGCAGACTTGGACTAGCGGGGGTGTACGAGCAGTACTTC. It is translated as CASRLGLAGVYEQYF.